The sequence of this T cell receptor beta chain was determined in a study of cytomegalovirus exposure and HLA in healthy donors. PCR primers comprised 60 Vbeta and 13 Jbeta primers. Assay used: immunoSEQ multiplex PCR; TCRdb lists only in-frame clones, some missing. Among a few hundred thousand clones listed, 70% to 80% were seen once. This CDR3 comprises 14 residues. Looked up from germline, CDR1 is SGDLS and CDR2 is YYNGEE. The V segment lost 0 bases and the J segment 4 bases; nucleotides outside the gene matches: 3. The rearrangement uses TRBV9 and TRBJ1-2; TRBD1 agrees at 7 bases. The clonotype was recovered from a girl aged 2 to 10 in good health and CMV-seronegative. The sequenced sample consisted of PBMCs. For the CDR3, the DNA is TGTGCCAGCAGCGTAGAAGGGGGCAGCTATGGCTACACCTTC. It is translated as CASSVEGGSYGYTF.